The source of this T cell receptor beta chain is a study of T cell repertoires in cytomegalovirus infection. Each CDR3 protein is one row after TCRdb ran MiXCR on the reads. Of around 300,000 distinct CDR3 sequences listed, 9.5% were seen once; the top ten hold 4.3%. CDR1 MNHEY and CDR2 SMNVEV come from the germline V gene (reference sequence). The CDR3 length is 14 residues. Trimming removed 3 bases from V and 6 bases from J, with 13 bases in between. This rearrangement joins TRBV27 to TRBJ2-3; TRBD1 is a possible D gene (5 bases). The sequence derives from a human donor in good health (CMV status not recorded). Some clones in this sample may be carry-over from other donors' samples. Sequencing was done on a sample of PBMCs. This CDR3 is CASSFSRGRDTQYF. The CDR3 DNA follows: TGTGCCAGCAGTTTTTCTAGGGGCAGGGATACGCAGTATTTT.